This passage covers 13 T cell receptor beta chains from one sample sequenced in a study of coeliac disease. Data came from immunoSEQ multiplex PCR; TCRdb stores just in-frame clones and leaves some out. The sample carries approximately 2,500 clones, approximately 65% recorded once. Sequenced sample: lamina propria lymphocytes from the gut. Receptor source: a woman in her sixties or seventies with celiac disease on a gluten-free diet.

This clone came up once. At one end, the junction sequence differs from germline, possibly due to a read error. J is TRBJ2-5 and V is TRBV5-1; no definite D call. The CDR3 runs 13 residues. Germline V gene lookup returns CDR1 SGHRS and CDR2 YFSETQ. CDR3 bases: TGTGCCAGCAGCTCCGGTCCCGGTGAGACCCAGTACTTC. This codes for CASSSGPGETQYF.

The chain carries TRBV5-1 and TRBJ2-3; 7 bases line up with TRBD2. V lost 0 bases, J lost 3 bases, and 4 bases stayed unmatched. This CDR3 comprises 15 residues. Germline V gives CDR1 SGHRS, CDR2 YFSETQ. The CDR3 loop reads CASSLVGGWTDTQYF. The CDR3 nucleotides read TGCGCCAGCAGCTTGGTGGGGGGGTGGACAGATACGCAGTATTTT.

This chain connects TRBV30 to TRBJ1-4; D is uncertain. Germline loops: CDR1 GTSNPN, CDR2 SVGIG (reference sequence). The germline V and J ends were trimmed by 3 bases and 3 bases, with 14 bases remaining between them. There are 15 residues in the CDR3. For the CDR3, the DNA is TGTGCCTGGAGGAACCCTAACGGAGCTAATGAAAAACTGTTTTTT. Protein product: CAWRNPNGANEKLFF. Full variable domain (remainder filled in from reference TRBV30 and TRBJ1-4): SQTIHQWPATLVQPVGSPLSLECTVEGTSNPNLYWYRQAAGRGLQLLFYSVGIGQISSEVPQNLSASRPQDRQFILSSKKLLLSDSGFYLCAWRNPNGANEKLFFGSGTQLSVL.

The gene calls are TRBV19 and TRBJ1-5; the match to TRBD1 covers 9 bases. The CDR3 sequence is 17 residues long. Unmatched junction bases numbered 16, after V lost 7 bases and J lost 6 bases. The germline V gene has CDR1 LNHDA and CDR2 SQIVND (reference sequence). The CDR3 spells CASTPRGGQGKRQPQHF. In DNA, the CDR3 is TGTGCCAGTACCCCTCGGGGGGGACAGGGTAAGCGTCAGCCCCAGCATTTT.

The V and J genes are TRBV9 and TRBJ2-7, with TRBD1 as a possible D gene (7 bases). The CDR3 has 15 amino acids. Germline CDR1 reads SGDLS; CDR2 reads YYNGEE. V lost 3 bases to trimming and J lost 4 bases, with 17 bases between them. CDR3: CASSEGGQLEYEQYF. Written as DNA, the CDR3 is TGTGCCAGCAGCGAGGGGGGACAGCTAGAATACGAGCAGTACTTC.

The CDR3 sequence is CSIRQRMGTEAFF. The CDR3 bases are TGCAGCATAAGGCAGCGGATGGGCACTGAAGCTTTCTTT. The chain combines TRBV29-1 with TRBJ1-1; D not certain. This CDR3 has 13 residues. The germline CDR1 and CDR2 sequences are SQVTM and ANQGSEA. The V and J ends lost 8 bases and 4 bases respectively, with 17 bases between them.

The J gene is TRBJ2-1, the V gene TRBV4-3; TRBD2 agrees at 7 bases. V was clipped by 1 base and J by 5 bases; unmatched bases: 5. CDR3 length: 15 amino acids. The germline CDR1 and CDR2 sequences are LGHNA and YSLEER. The CDR3 DNA is TGCGCCAGCAGCCAAGCCCCTAGCGGAGACAATGAGCAGTTCTTC. It translates to CASSQAPSGDNEQFF.

V is TRBV13 and J is TRBJ2-7; 14 bases align to TRBD2. Unmatched junction bases numbered 5, after V lost 5 bases and J lost 5 bases. The CDR3 is 15 residues long. The germline gives CDR1 PRHDT, CDR2 FYEKMQ (reference sequence). The CDR3 here is CASSPWGLAGDEQYV. The CDR3 region has the DNA TGTGCCAGCAGCCCTTGGGGACTAGCGGGAGACGAGCAGTACGTC.

The rearrangement links TRBV7-2 to TRBJ2-5, with 9 nucleotides matching TRBD2. The CDR3 consists of 16 residues. Germline CDR1 is SGHTA and CDR2 is FQGNSA. With V trimmed by 5 bases and J by 1 base, 8 bases remained unmatched. The CDR3 DNA reads as TGTGCCAGCAGCCTCTGGGGGCGGGGGGGCCAAGAGACCCAGTACTTC. Its translation: CASSLWGRGGQETQYF.

The chain couples TRBV13 to TRBJ2-2, with 10 bases that match TRBD2. CDR1 is PRHDT and CDR2 is FYEKMQ in the germline V gene (reference sequence). This CDR3 region has 15 residues. V gave up 4 bases and J gave up 7 bases; unmatched junction bases: 6. As DNA, the CDR3 is TGTGCCAGCAGCTCCGGGACTAGCGCACTCGGGGAGCTGTTTTTT. Its translation is CASSSGTSALGELFF. Full variable domain (rest looked up from reference TRBV13 and TRBJ2-2): AAGVIQSPRHLIKEKRETATLKCYPIPRHDTVYWYQQGPGQDPQFLISFYEKMQSDKGSIPDRFSAQQFSDYHSELNMSSLELGDSALYFCASSSGTSALGELFFGEGSRLTVL.

By share, this clone counts as large. The chain joins TRBV5-6 to TRBJ2-6; TRBD2 agrees at 9 bases. The V gene end was trimmed by 6 bases and the J gene end by 3 bases; junction bases not matched to a gene: 13. The germline V gene has CDR1 SGHDT and CDR2 YYEEEE. This CDR3 has 18 residues. CDR3 bases: TGTGCCAGCACCATGATGGCTAGCGGGGTCTTTGGGGCCAACGTCCTGACTTTC. Translated, it gives CASTMMASGVFGANVLTF.

The chain joins TRBV15 to TRBJ2-1; 7 positions agree with TRBD2. V lost 0 bases, J lost 10 bases, and 15 bases stayed unmatched. CDR1 and CDR2 (germline): LNHNV, YYDKDF (reference sequence). The CDR3 is 17 residues long. DNA of the CDR3: TGTGCCACCAGCAGAGATCGGTGGCGGGAGCCTGAGCGAGAGCAGTTCTTC. Residues: CATSRDRWREPEREQFF.

The J gene is TRBJ1-6, the V gene TRBV28; no definite D call. The CDR3 contains 14 residues. Germline CDR1 MDHEN, CDR2 SYDVKM. The V end lost 6 bases, the J end lost 9 bases, and 15 bases lay between the germline ends. CDR3 bases: TGTGCCAGCAGGTTGGAGACCCGGGGTTCACCCCTCCACTTT. Protein product: CASRLETRGSPLHF. The complete variable domain, with remaining parts taken from reference TRBV28 and TRBJ1-6, reads DVKVTQSSRYLVKRTGEKVFLECVQDMDHENMFWYRQDPGLGLRLIYFSYDVKMKEKGDIPEGYSVSREKKERFSLILESASTNQTSMYLCASRLETRGSPLHFGNGTRLTVT.